These 31 T cell receptor beta chains were sequenced from one sample in a study of shared clonotypes between healthy human individuals (dated by TCRdb to 2018 to 2020). Receptor amplification or capture employed the immunoSEQ multiplex PCR assay. TCRdb obtained this table from immuneACCESS and retained in-frame rearrangements with V and J assigned. These tables miss some clones; where compared with another copy, unresolved V genes account for less than half of the shortfall, and the remainder is unexplained. Within this sample are some 2 million clones, with roughly 94% of them counted one time only. The top ten hold 0.1% to 0.15% of the sample. The sample taken for sequencing was naive CD4+ T cells sorted from blood. According to the study, the label for this sample's cell subset or site signals: CD45RA+ positively selected. The source is a man aged 18 to 29 in good health.

The CDR3: CASSFVHGYEQYF. CDR3 bases: TGTGCCAGCAGCTTTGTTCACGGCTACGAGCAGTACTTC. This chain connects TRBV5-6 to TRBJ2-7; D not resolved. Germline values: CDR1 SGHDT, CDR2 YYEEEE. The CDR3 length is 13 residues. The ends were cut back, 2 bases at V and 3 bases at J, with 9 bases in the middle.

This clone was seen a few times. For the CDR3, the DNA is TGTGCCAGCAGCTTAGCGCGGGGCGGGGACACCGGGGAGCTGTTTTTT. Amino acids: CASSLARGGDTGELFF. The chain combines TRBV7-9 with TRBJ2-2, with D possibly being TRBD2 (6 bases). Trimming took 0 bases from V and 3 from J, leaving 11 bases between them. CDR3 length: 16 residues. Germline CDR1 SEHNR, CDR2 FQNEAQ (reference sequence).

The rearrangement links TRBV6-5 to TRBJ1-6, with D possibly matching TRBD1 (6 bases). V lost 0 bases and J lost 9, with 15 bases in between. The CDR3 has 16 residues. Germline assignment: CDR1 MNHEY and CDR2 SVGAGI. The CDR3 here is CASSYSSQGTVSPLHF. The CDR3, as DNA: TGTGCCAGCAGTTACTCGAGCCAGGGGACTGTTTCACCCCTCCACTTT.

The chain couples TRBV28 to TRBJ2-7; 9 bases match TRBD1. There are 16 residues in the CDR3. Trimming took 5 bases from V and 4 from J; bases not matched to a gene: 12. CDR1 and CDR2 (germline): MDHEN, SYDVKM. This CDR3 reads CASSQTGGAPIYEQYF. CDR3 bases: TGTGCCAGCAGTCAAACAGGGGGCGCGCCCATATACGAGCAGTACTTC.

The J gene is TRBJ1-2, the V gene TRBV18; the D gene is possibly TRBD1 (6 bases). Between the trimmed V and J ends, which lost 3 bases and 4 bases, there was a span of 12 bases. CDR3 length equals 14 residues. Germline-derived CDR1 and CDR2 are KGHSH and LQKENI. The CDR3 region is CASSPPGAPYGYTF. The CDR3 DNA sequence: TGTGCCAGCTCACCCCCGGGGGCCCCCTATGGCTACACCTTC.

This clone was seen only once. The chain uses TRBV28 and TRBJ2-7; possibly TRBD2 for D (7 bases). CDR3 length equals 15 residues. Trimming took off 1 base at V and 5 bases at J, with 15 bases between the two ends. Germline values: CDR1 MDHEN, CDR2 SYDVKM. CDR3 in DNA: TGTGCCAGCAGTTTATTAACTAGGGGGGGGAACGAGCAGTACTTC. It encodes CASSLLTRGGNEQYF.

The genes are TRBV2 and TRBJ1-1; D is unresolved. The CDR3 runs 12 residues. V was clipped by 1 base and J by 11 bases, with 11 bases between them. The V gene's germline CDR1 is SNHLY and CDR2 FYNNEI. CDR3 nucleotides: TGTGCCAGCAGTGAAGTGACTGTGAACGCTTTCTTT. It specifies CASSEVTVNAFF.

Comments on this clone: The sample carries other DNA sequences with the same CDR3. The chain carries TRBV18 and TRBJ1-3; D gene uncertain. This CDR3 is 13 amino acids long. Germline CDR1 reads KGHSH; CDR2 reads LQKENI. V lost 2 bases, J lost 1 base, and 3 bases lay in between. CDR3 DNA: TGTGCCAGCTCACCAGATTCTGGAAACACCATATATTTT. It translates to CASSPDSGNTIYF.

The rearrangement links TRBV7-3 to TRBJ1-1; the D gene is possibly TRBD1 (5 bases). Germline-derived CDR1 and CDR2 are SGHTA and FQGTGA. The V and J ends lost 4 bases and 1 base respectively, with 13 bases between them. The CDR3 covers 15 residues. Here the CDR3 reads CASSSSGTENTEAFF. In DNA form, the CDR3 reads TGTGCCAGCAGCTCCTCCGGGACGGAGAACACTGAAGCTTTCTTT.

The chain recombines TRBV6-5 with TRBJ1-4, with TRBD1 as a possible D gene (6 bases). Trimming shortened V by 6 bases and J by 7 bases, and 18 bases separated the two germline ends. The CDR3 contains 15 residues. CDR1 and CDR2 from the germline V gene are MNHEY and SVGAGI. CDR3 sequence reads: CASRLGQTQGEKLFF. The CDR3 DNA sequence: TGTGCCAGCAGACTCGGACAGACGCAAGGTGAAAAACTGTTTTTT.

The rearrangement uses TRBV28 and TRBJ1-4, with 7 positions matching TRBD1. The germline gives CDR1 MDHEN, CDR2 SYDVKM. The CDR3 extends over 15 amino acids. V trimming: 6 bases; J trimming: 8 bases; junction bases outside the gene matches: 12. The CDR3 protein is CASSRAGTAREKLFF. Written as DNA, the CDR3 is TGTGCCAGCAGCCGGGCCGGGACAGCTAGAGAAAAACTGTTTTTT.

On this clone: The same CDR3 arises from other DNA sequences in this sample as well. The chain recombines TRBV5-1 with TRBJ1-2, with TRBD1 as a possible D gene (5 bases). V lost 8 bases to trimming and J lost 2 bases, with 10 bases between them. CDR1 SGHRS and CDR2 YFSETQ come from the germline V gene. The CDR3 contains 12 residues. The CDR3 sequence is CASRGVNYGYTF. CDR3 sequence (DNA): TGCGCCAGTAGGGGAGTCAACTATGGCTACACCTTC.

The chain recombines TRBV11-1 with TRBJ2-5; no definite D call. The CDR3 spans 15 residues. Trimming pared 0 bases from V and 5 bases from J, leaving 13 bases between. Looked up from germline, CDR1 is SGHAT and CDR2 is FQDESV (reference sequence). CDR3 residues: CASSLAGFERETQYF. The CDR3 DNA sequence: TGTGCCAGCAGCTTAGCCGGGTTTGAGAGGGAGACCCAGTACTTC.

CDR3 sequence reads: CASDRGNEKLFF. The CDR3 nucleotides are TGTGCCAGTGACAGGGGCAATGAAAAACTGTTTTTT. This chain joins TRBV2 and TRBJ1-4, with 8 bases that match TRBD1. CDR3 length equals 12 residues. With V trimmed by 9 bases and J by 5 bases, 2 bases remained unmatched. Germline V lookup: CDR1 SNHLY, CDR2 FYNNEI.

As for this clone: Within the sample, other DNA sequences also encode this same CDR3. The chain links TRBV15 to TRBJ1-2; D call uncertain. The CDR3 sequence is 15 residues long. Germline CDR1 is LNHNV and CDR2 is YYDKDF (reference sequence). V lost 0 bases and J lost 3, with 11 bases in between. CDR3 DNA sequence: TGTGCCACCAGCAGAGACCCGAGAGTCGACTATGGCTACACCTTC. It yields the protein CATSRDPRVDYGYTF.

This clone was counted between two and nine times. V is TRBV6-5 and J is TRBJ1-6; no clear D gene. Trimming took off 0 bases at V and 7 bases at J, with 7 bases between the two ends. CDR3 length: 14 residues. Germline V gene sequence: CDR1 MNHEY, CDR2 SVGAGI. The CDR3 loop reads CASSYSTQNSPLHF. CDR3 nucleotides: TGTGCCAGCAGTTACTCGACGCAGAATTCACCCCTCCACTTT.

The chain couples TRBV25-1 to TRBJ1-3, with D tentatively TRBD1 (5 bases). Trimming took off 5 bases at V and 0 bases at J, with 11 bases between the two ends. CDR3 length: 15 residues. Germline V gene data show CDR1 as MGHDK and CDR2 as SYGVNS. In DNA, the CDR3 is TGTGCCAGCAGTCTCCCAGGGACCTCTGGAAACACCATATATTTT. Residues: CASSLPGTSGNTIYF.

This clone was seen just once. The chain is built from TRBV4-1 and TRBJ1-1, with 10 bases lining up with TRBD1. V gave up 3 bases and J gave up 5 bases; unmatched junction bases: 6. Per germline, CDR1 MGHRA and CDR2 YSYEKL. There are 15 residues in the CDR3. The CDR3 coding sequence is TGCGCCAGCAGCCAGCCAGACAGGGGGCGTACTGAAGCTTTCTTT. Translated: CASSQPDRGRTEAFF.

This clone was found a few times. This chain links TRBV6-1 with TRBJ2-7; the D gene is possibly TRBD1 (5 bases). Germline assignment: CDR1 MNHNS and CDR2 SASEGT. This CDR3 has 13 residues. The V and J ends lost 8 bases and 3 bases respectively, with 14 bases between them. The CDR3 region is CASLGAGYYEQYF. DNA for the CDR3: TGTGCCAGCCTAGGGGCAGGGTACTACGAGCAGTACTTC.

To note about this clone: One end of the junction varies from germline; a read error may be responsible. The CDR3 reads CVWRSQTSFETQYF. The CDR3 region has the DNA TGTGTCTGGAGAAGTCAGACTAGCTTTGAGACCCAGTACTTC. This chain connects TRBV30 to TRBJ2-5, with 7 bases aligning to TRBD2. Looked up from germline, CDR1 is GTSNPN and CDR2 is SVGIG (reference sequence). The CDR3 contains 14 residues.

CDR3 residues: CASSLGEGRNTEAFF. CDR3 DNA sequence: TGTGCCAGCAGCTTAGGAGAAGGGCGGAACACTGAAGCTTTCTTT. The chain employs TRBV7-2 and TRBJ1-1; no definite D call. Germline values: CDR1 SGHTA, CDR2 FQGNSA. Trimming stripped 1 base from V and 1 base from J, with 10 bases between. This CDR3 spans 15 amino acids.

The rearrangement links TRBV7-2 to TRBJ2-7, with 9 bases identical to TRBD1. The CDR3 totals 15 residues. Losses at the gene ends were 3 bases for V and 1 base for J; bases not matched to a gene: 4. Per the germline V gene, CDR1 is SGHTA and CDR2 is FQGNSA. In DNA, the CDR3 is TGTGCCAGCAGCTTGACCGGGACAGGGTCCTACGAGCAGTACTTC. It encodes CASSLTGTGSYEQYF. Filled out from reference TRBV7-2 and TRBJ2-7, the complete variable domain reads GAGVSQSPSNKVTEKGKDVELRCDPISGHTALYWYRQSLGQGLEFLIYFQGNSAPDKSGLPSDRFSAERTGGSVSTLTIQRTQQEDSAVYLCASSLTGTGSYEQYFGPGTRLTVT.

The V and J genes are TRBV6-1 and TRBJ2-7; 9 bases match TRBD1. J lost 10 bases, V lost 5 bases, and 12 bases had no gene match. Germline CDR1 and CDR2: MNHNS and SASEGT. The CDR3 sequence is 14 residues long. The CDR3 coding sequence is TGTGCCAGCAGTCCGTTATCGGGACAGGGCGTACAGTACTTC. Its translation: CASSPLSGQGVQYF.

The chain combines TRBV6-5 with TRBJ1-2; possible D gene TRBD1, 6 bases. Germline CDR1 and CDR2: MNHEY and SVGAGI. The CDR3 loop spans 13 amino acids. Trimming shortened V by 4 bases and J by 8 bases, and 14 bases separated the two germline ends. CDR3 bases: TGTGCCAGCAGTTTAAGCAGGGGTCTAGGCTACACCTTC. Amino acids: CASSLSRGLGYTF.

This clone was seen only once. The chain joins TRBV6-5 to TRBJ2-1; TRBD1 might be the D (6 bases). V was clipped by 5 bases and J by 12 bases, with 11 bases between them. Germline-derived CDR1 and CDR2 are MNHEY and SVGAGI. The CDR3 is 11 amino acids. Here the CDR3 reads CASSDWTVQFF. CDR3 nucleotide sequence: TGTGCCAGCAGTGACTGGACAGTGCAGTTCTTC.

V usage is TRBV30 and J usage is TRBJ2-1; unclear D gene. CDR1 is GTSNPN and CDR2 is SVGIG in the germline V gene (reference sequence). The V end was cut by 3 bases, the J end by 0 bases, with 18 bases between. CDR3 size: 17 residues. The CDR3 region has the DNA TGTGCCTGGAGACACTCTCCCCAACTCGGCTCCTACAATGAGCAGTTCTTC. Translated, it gives CAWRHSPQLGSYNEQFF.

The V and J genes are TRBV11-2 and TRBJ2-7; TRBD2 is a possible D gene (6 bases). The V end was cut by 4 bases, the J end by 4 bases, with 14 bases between. The length of the CDR3 is 14 residues. Per germline, CDR1 SGHAT and CDR2 FQNNGV. In nucleotides, the CDR3 is TGTGCCAGCAGCTGGCGGGAAGCCCCTTACGAGCAGTACTTC. This translates into CASSWREAPYEQYF.

The chain's CDR3 is CASTVGGGWTDTQYF. In DNA form, the CDR3 reads TGCGCCAGCACGGTTGGCGGGGGGTGGACAGATACGCAGTATTTT. The chain carries TRBV5-1 and TRBJ2-3; 8 bases agree with TRBD2. This CDR3 comprises 15 residues. The germline gives CDR1 SGHRS, CDR2 YFSETQ. V dropped 6 bases and J dropped 3; count of bases not matched to a gene: 9.

The J gene is TRBJ1-6, the V gene TRBV2; a possible D gene is TRBD1 (5 bases). The CDR3 spans 14 residues. Trimming removed 4 bases from V and 8 bases from J, with 12 bases in between. The germline V gene encodes CDR1 SNHLY and CDR2 FYNNEI. In DNA form, the CDR3 reads TGTGCCAGCAGTGTTGGCAGGGTGGATTCACCCCTCCACTTT. The encoded protein is CASSVGRVDSPLHF. The full variable domain, in which reference TRBV2 and TRBJ1-6 provide the parts outside the CDR3, is EPEVTQTPSHQVTQMGQEVILRCVPISNHLYFYWYRQILGQKVEFLVSFYNNEISEKSEIFDDQFSVERPDGSNFTLKIRSTKLEDSAMYFCASSVGRVDSPLHFGNGTRLTVT.

This chain joins TRBV7-6 and TRBJ1-3; TRBD1 is a possible D gene (6 bases). V dropped 2 bases and J dropped 3 bases, with 11 bases sitting between them. The germline gives CDR1 SGHVS, CDR2 FNYEAQ. This CDR3 has 15 residues. The CDR3 region has the DNA TGTGCCAGCAGCTTAAAGGGGGTGGGTGGAAACACCATATATTTT. As protein: CASSLKGVGGNTIYF.

DNA of the CDR3: TGCAGCGTTAAAGGGGGCGGGGGCTCCTACAATGAGCAGTTCTTC. Translating gives CSVKGGGGSYNEQFF. V gene TRBV29-1 combines with J gene TRBJ2-1; D possibly matches TRBD1 or TRBD2 (7 bases each). V lost 5 bases to trimming and J lost 0 bases, with 14 bases between them. The CDR3 length is 15 residues. Germline V lookup: CDR1 SQVTM, CDR2 ANQGSEA.